This T cell receptor beta chain was profiled in a study of a mutant IDH1 vaccine in newly diagnosed glioma. Study as a whole: The earlier regimen, radiotherapy, temozolomide, or both, was most often both.

This sample's time point: baseline, week 1 (first vaccination visit). Treatment of the sample: pre-vaccination baseline after standard-of-care therapy. Donor diagnoses consisted of new WHO grade 3 or 4 IDH1-mutant, ATRX-lost astrocytomas. The junction had 12 bases not matched to a gene; V was cut back by 4 bases and J by 4 bases. The CDR3 covers 18 residues. The germline V gene encodes CDR1 MDHEN and CDR2 SYDVKM. Produced via immunoSEQ multiplex PCR; TCRdb's table is partial and in-frame only. The sample holds over 75,000 clones, around 80% seen once. The sequences come from PBMCs, collected from a glioma patient treated with radiotherapy, temozolomide or both. The chain links TRBV28 to TRBJ2-1; TRBD2 aligns across 11 bases. The source is a middle-aged man with glioma. The CDR3 coding sequence is TGTGCCAGCAGTTCGAACCCGTTAGCGGGAGGGCAATACAATGAGCAGTTCTTC. Residues: CASSSNPLAGGQYNEQFF.